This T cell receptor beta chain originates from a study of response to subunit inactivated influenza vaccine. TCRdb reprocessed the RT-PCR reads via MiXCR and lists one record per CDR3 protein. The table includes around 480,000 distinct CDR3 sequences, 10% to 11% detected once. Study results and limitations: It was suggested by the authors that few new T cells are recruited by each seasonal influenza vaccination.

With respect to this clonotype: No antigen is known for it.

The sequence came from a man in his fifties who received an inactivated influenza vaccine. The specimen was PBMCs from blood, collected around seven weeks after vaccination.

CDR3 loop: CASSVEMSAPRNEQFF. The DNA of the CDR3 is TGCGCCAGCAGCGTAGAGATGTCGGCCCCGAGGAATGAGCAGTTCTTC. V and J are TRBV4-1 and TRBJ2-1; D unclear. V was cut by 5 bases and J by 7 bases, with 21 bases left in between. The CDR3 is 16 amino acids. Germline V gene lookup returns CDR1 MGHRA and CDR2 YSYEKL.